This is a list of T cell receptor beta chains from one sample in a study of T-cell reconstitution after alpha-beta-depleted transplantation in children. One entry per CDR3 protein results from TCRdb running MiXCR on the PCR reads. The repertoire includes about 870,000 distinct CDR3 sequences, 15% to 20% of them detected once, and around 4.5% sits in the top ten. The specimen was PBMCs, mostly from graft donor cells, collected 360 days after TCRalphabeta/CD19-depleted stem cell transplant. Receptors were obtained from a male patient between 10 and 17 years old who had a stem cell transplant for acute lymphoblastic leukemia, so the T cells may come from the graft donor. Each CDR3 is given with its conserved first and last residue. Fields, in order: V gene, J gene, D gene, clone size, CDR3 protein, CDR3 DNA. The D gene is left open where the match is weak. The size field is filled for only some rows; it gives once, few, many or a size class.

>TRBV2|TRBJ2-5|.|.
CASRLAAQYF
TGTGCCAGCAGGCTTGCGGCCCAGTACTTC
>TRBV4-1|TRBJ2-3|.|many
CASKEVSTDTQYF
TGCGCCAGCAAGGAAGTGAGCACAGATACGCAGTATTTT
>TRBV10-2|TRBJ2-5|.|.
CASSAGWRGRDQETQYF
TGCGCCAGCAGTGCCGGGTGGAGGGGGCGAGACCAAGAGACCCAGTACTTC
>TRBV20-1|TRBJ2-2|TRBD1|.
CSAYRTGNTGELFF
TGCAGTGCTTATAGGACAGGCAACACCGGGGAGCTGTTTTTT
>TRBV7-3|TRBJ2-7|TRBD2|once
CASSLGGGVTYEQYF
TGTGCCAGCAGCTTGGGCGGGGGGGTAACCTACGAGCAGTACTTC
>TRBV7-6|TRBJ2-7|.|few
CASSLITGFYEQYF
TGTGCCAGCAGCTTGATTACAGGGTTCTACGAGCAGTACTTC
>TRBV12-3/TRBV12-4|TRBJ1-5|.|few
CASSFARGQPQHF
TGTGCCAGCAGTTTTGCACGGGGTCAGCCCCAGCATTTT
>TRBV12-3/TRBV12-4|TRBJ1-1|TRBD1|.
CASSPWTGTNTEAFF
TGTGCCAGCAGTCCGTGGACAGGGACGAACACTGAAGCTTTCTTT
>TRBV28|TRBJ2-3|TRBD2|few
CASSFQLAGGLQDQYF
TGTGCCAGCAGTTTTCAGCTAGCGGGAGGGCTACAAGACCAGTATTTT
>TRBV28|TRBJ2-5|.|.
CASSFVDPPLGTRYF
TGTGCCAGCAGTTTCGTGGATCCCCCCCTGGGGACCCGGTACTTC
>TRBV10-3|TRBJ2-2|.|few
CAISGDRWRPGELFF
TGTGCCATCAGTGGGGATCGTTGGCGTCCCGGGGAGCTGTTTTTT
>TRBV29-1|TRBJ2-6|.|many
CSVRSSGANVLTF
TGCAGCGTTCGGTCCTCTGGGGCCAACGTCCTGACTTTC
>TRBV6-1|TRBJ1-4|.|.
CASSTWGPANEKLFF
TGTGCCAGCAGTACCTGGGGGCCCGCTAATGAAAAACTGTTTTTT
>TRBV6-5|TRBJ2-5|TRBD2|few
CASSLTSGGQETQYF
TGTGCCAGCAGTCTGACTAGCGGGGGGCAAGAGACCCAGTACTTC
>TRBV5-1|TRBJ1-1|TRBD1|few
CASSLRTGVAAFF
TGCGCCAGCAGCCTAAGGACAGGAGTAGCGGCTTTCTTT
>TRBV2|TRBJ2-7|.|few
CASSDHSHSYEQYF
TGTGCCAGCAGTGATCACAGTCACTCCTACGAGCAGTACTTC
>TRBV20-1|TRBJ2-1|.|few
CSANRDLDYNEQFF
TGCAGTGCTAACCGGGACCTTGACTACAATGAGCAGTTCTTC
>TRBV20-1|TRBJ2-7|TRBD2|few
CSAFEAAAGDDEQYF
TGCAGTGCTTTTGAGGCCGCGGCGGGAGATGACGAGCAGTACTTC
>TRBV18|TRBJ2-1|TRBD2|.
CASSLALGTNNEQFF
TGTGCCAGCTCACTGGCCCTGGGGACTAACAATGAGCAGTTCTTC
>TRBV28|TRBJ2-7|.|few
CASSSGLPTYEQYF
TGTGCCAGCAGTTCCGGACTGCCAACCTACGAGCAGTACTTC
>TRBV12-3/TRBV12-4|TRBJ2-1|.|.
CASSPTAYNEQFF
TGTGCCAGCAGTCCTACTGCCTACAATGAGCAGTTCTTC
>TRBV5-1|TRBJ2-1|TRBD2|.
CASSLLGGLAGDNEQFF
TGCGCCAGCAGCTTGTTGGGAGGACTAGCGGGAGATAATGAGCAGTTCTTC
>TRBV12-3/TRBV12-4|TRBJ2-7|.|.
CASSVGRVGTYEQYF
TGTGCCAGCAGTGTTGGGCGGGTGGGGACCTACGAGCAGTACTTC
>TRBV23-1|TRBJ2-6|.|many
CASSQSRSKTEKDSGANVLTF
TGCGCCAGCAGTCAATCGAGGAGTAAGACGGAAAAAGACTCTGGGGCCAACGTCCTGACTTTC
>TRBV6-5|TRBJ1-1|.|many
CASSYSEVLAEAFF
TGTGCCAGCAGTTACTCAGAGGTCCTGGCTGAAGCTTTCTTT
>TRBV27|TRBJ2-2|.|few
CASSLAVTGSGELFF
TGTGCCAGCAGTTTAGCCGTGACGGGGTCCGGGGAGCTGTTTTTT
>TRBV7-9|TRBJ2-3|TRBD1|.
CASSLAQGGTDTQYF
TGTGCCAGCAGCTTAGCCCAGGGGGGCACAGATACGCAGTATTTT
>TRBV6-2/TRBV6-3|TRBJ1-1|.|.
CASTPNMPAADTEAFF
TGTGCCAGCACCCCTAACATGCCCGCTGCGGACACTGAAGCTTTCTTT
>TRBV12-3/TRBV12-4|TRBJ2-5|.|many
CASSLVPGKETQYF
TGTGCCAGCAGTTTAGTCCCGGGGAAGGAGACCCAGTACTTC
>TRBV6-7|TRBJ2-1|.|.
CASLLPGPYNEQFF
TGTGCCAGCCTCTTACCGGGACCCTACAATGAGCAGTTCTTC
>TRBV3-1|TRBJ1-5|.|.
CASSQDVGGGQPQHF
TGTGCCAGCAGCCAAGATGTGGGGGGTGGTCAGCCCCAGCATTTT
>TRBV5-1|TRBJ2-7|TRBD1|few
CASSLLRDRVNEQYF
TGCGCCAGCAGCTTGTTAAGGGACAGGGTGAACGAGCAGTACTTC
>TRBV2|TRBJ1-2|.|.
CASSEFGGGYGYTF
TGTGCCAGCAGTGAATTTGGAGGGGGCTATGGCTACACCTTC
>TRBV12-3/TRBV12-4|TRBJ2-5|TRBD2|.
CASSFLSGTHQETQYF
TGTGCCAGCAGTTTTCTGAGCGGGACGCACCAAGAGACCCAGTACTTC
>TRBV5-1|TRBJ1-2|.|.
CASRSTVNYGYTF
TGCGCCAGCAGATCCACAGTTAACTATGGCTACACCTTC
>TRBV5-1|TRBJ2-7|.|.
CASSDYQPYEQYF
TGCGCCAGCTCAGACTACCAACCTTACGAGCAGTACTTC